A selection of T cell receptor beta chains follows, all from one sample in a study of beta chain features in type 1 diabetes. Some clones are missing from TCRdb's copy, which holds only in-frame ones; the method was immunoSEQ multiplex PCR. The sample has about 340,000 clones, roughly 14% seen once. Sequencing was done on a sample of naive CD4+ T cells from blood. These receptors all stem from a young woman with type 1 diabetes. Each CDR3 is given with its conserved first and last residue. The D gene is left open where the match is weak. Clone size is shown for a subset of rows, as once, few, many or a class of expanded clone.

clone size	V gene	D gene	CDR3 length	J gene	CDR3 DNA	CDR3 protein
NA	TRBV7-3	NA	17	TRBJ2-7	TGTGCCAGCAGCTTAAGGGCAGGCCCTCCGGGAACCTACGAGCAGTACTTC	CASSLRAGPPGTYEQYF
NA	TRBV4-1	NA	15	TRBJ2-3	TGCGCCAGCAGCCAACGAAGGGGCAGCACAGATACGCAGTATTTT	CASSQRRGSTDTQYF
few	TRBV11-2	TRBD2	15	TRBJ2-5	TGTGCCAGCAGCTTCAGTATAGCGGGGATGGAGACCCAGTACTTC	CASSFSIAGMETQYF
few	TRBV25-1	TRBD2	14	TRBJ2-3	TGTGCCAGCAGTATAGCGGGAAACACAGATACGCAGTATTTT	CASSIAGNTDTQYF
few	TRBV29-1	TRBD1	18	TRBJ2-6	TGCAGCGTTGTAGGGGAACAGGGGGGTCCCTCTGGGGCCAACGTCCTGACTTTC	CSVVGEQGGPSGANVLTF
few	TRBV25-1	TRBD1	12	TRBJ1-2	TGTGCCAGCTTGGACAGGGCCTATGGCTACACCTTC	CASLDRAYGYTF
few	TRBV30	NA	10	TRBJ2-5	TGTGCCTCGGGAGTGTCGACCCAGTACTTC	CASGVSTQYF
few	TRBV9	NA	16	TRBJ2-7	TGTGCCAGCAGTCCTTCGGCGGCCCAAAGTACCTACGAGCAGTACTTC	CASSPSAAQSTYEQYF
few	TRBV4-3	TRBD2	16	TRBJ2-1	TGCGCCAGCAGCCAAGATTGGGGGACTAGCGGCAATGAGCAGTTCTTC	CASSQDWGTSGNEQFF
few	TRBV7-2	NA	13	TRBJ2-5	TGTGCCAGCAGCTTGATAGGGGCAGAGACCCAGTACTTC	CASSLIGAETQYF
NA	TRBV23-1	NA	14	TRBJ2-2	TGCGCCAGCTTCAGTTGTTTGAACACCGGGGAGCTGTTTTTT	CASFSCLNTGELFF
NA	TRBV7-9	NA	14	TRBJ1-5	TGTGCCAGCAGCCTCGATTCTCAGCGTCAGCCCCAGCATTTT	CASSLDSQRQPQHF
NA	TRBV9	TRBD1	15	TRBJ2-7	TGTGCCAGCAGCGTAAGGGGGCTTGATTCCTACGAGCAGTACTTC	CASSVRGLDSYEQYF
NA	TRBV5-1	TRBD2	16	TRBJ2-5	TGCGCCAGCAGCTTGGGTGAGGCGGGAGTTTTAGAGACCCAGTACTTC	CASSLGEAGVLETQYF
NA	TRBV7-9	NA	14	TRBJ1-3	TGTGCCAGCAGCTTAGTGGGGAGCGGAAACACCATATATTTT	CASSLVGSGNTIYF
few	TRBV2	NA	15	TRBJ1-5	TGTGCCAGCAGTCCAGGGTTGACGAGCAATCAGCCCCAGCATTTT	CASSPGLTSNQPQHF
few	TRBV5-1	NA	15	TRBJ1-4	TGCGCCAGCAGCTTGGACAGGGTTGCTAATGAAAAACTGTTTTTT	CASSLDRVANEKLFF
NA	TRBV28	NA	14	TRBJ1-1	TGTGCCACCCTCATACGGGGGTTGGGCACTGAAGCTTTCTTT	CATLIRGLGTEAFF
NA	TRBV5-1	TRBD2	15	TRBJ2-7	TGCGCCAGCAGCTTGGGGGGAGGGGACTCCTACGAGCAGTACTTC	CASSLGGGDSYEQYF
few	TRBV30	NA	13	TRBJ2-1	TGTGCCTGGAGTAAGAGCTCCTACAATGAGCAGTTCTTC	CAWSKSSYNEQFF
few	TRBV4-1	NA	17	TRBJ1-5	TGCGCCAGCAGCCAAGTTCTCGCGGGGAGTAGCAATCAGCCCCAGCATTTT	CASSQVLAGSSNQPQHF
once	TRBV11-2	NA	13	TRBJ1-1	TGTGCCAGCAGCTACTACGGGAGCACTGAAGCTTTCTTT	CASSYYGSTEAFF
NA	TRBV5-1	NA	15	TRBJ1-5	TGCGCCAGCAGCTCGACCCCAGGGAAAGGCCAGCCCCAGCATTTT	CASSSTPGKGQPQHF
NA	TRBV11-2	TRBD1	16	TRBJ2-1	TGTGCCAGCAGCACCTGGACAGGGGGGGACTACAATGAGCAGTTCTTC	CASSTWTGGDYNEQFF
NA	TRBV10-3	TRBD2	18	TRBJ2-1	TGTGCCATCAGTGAACGGACTAGCGGCACTAAAGGGCACAATGAGCAGTTCTTC	CAISERTSGTKGHNEQFF
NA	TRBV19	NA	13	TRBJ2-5	TGTGCCAGTACCGTTCAAGGCGGAGAGACCCAGTACTTC	CASTVQGGETQYF
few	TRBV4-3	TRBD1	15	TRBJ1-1	TGCGCCAGCAGCCTAATACAGGGGTGGCACACTGAAGCTTTCTTT	CASSLIQGWHTEAFF
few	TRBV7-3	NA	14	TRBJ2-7	TGTGCCAGCAGCCCGTCGACAGCCTCCTACGAGCAGTACTTC	CASSPSTASYEQYF
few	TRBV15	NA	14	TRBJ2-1	TGTGCCACCAGCAGAGAAACTAGCTCCAATGAGCAGTTCTTC	CATSRETSSNEQFF
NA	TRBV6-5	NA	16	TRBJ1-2	TGTGCCAGCAGTTACATCGAGGGGTCGGGGGGCATTGGCTACACCTTC	CASSYIEGSGGIGYTF
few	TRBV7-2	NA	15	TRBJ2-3	TGTGCCAGCAGCTTAAACCGCAGGGGCACAGATACGCAGTATTTT	CASSLNRRGTDTQYF
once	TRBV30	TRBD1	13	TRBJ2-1	TGTGCCTGGAGTGAGACAGGGGTAAATGAGCAGTTCTTC	CAWSETGVNEQFF
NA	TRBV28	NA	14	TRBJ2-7	TGTGCCAGCAGTTCGGGGCAGGGGCATAGCGAGCAGTACTTC	CASSSGQGHSEQYF
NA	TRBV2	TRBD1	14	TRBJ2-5	TGTGCCAGCAGTGAAGGAGGGGGCGGGGAGACCCAGTACTTC	CASSEGGGGETQYF
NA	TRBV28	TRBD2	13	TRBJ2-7	TGTGCCAGCACCCTGGGACTACCCATCCCGCAGTACTTC	CASTLGLPIPQYF
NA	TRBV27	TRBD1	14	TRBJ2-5	TGTGCCAGCAGACAGGCAGGGGGCGAGGAGACCCAGTACTTC	CASRQAGGEETQYF
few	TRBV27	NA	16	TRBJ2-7	TGTGCCAGCAGTCTCCTCCGTGGGGGCAGCTCCTACGAGCAGTACTTC	CASSLLRGGSSYEQYF
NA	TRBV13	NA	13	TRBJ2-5	TGTGCCAGCAGCTCCGTGTTTCAAGAGACCCAGTACTTC	CASSSVFQETQYF
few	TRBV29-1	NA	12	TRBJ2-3	TGCAGCGTTTTCTCCCGGGCAGATACGCAGTATTTT	CSVFSRADTQYF
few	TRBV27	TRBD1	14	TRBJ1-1	TGTGCCAGCAGTCTGACAGGGAAGCACACTGAAGCTTTCTTT	CASSLTGKHTEAFF
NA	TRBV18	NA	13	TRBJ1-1	TGTGCCAGCTCCCCACTGGCGGACACTGAAGCTTTCTTT	CASSPLADTEAFF
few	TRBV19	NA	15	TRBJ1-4	TGTGCCAGTAGACCTCGGGATTTGCCGGACGAAAAACTGTTTTTT	CASRPRDLPDEKLFF